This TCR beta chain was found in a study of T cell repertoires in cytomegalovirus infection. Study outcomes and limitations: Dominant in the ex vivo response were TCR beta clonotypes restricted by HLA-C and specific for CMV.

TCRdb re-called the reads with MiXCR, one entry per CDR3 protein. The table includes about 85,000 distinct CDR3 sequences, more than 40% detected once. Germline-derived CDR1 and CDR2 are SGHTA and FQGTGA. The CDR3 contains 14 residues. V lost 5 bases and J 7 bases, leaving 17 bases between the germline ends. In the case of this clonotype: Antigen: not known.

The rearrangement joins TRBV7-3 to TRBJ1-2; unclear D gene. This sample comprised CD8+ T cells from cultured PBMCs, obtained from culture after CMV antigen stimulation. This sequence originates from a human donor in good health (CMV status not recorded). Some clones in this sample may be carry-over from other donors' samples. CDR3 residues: CASSPAGVGTGYTF. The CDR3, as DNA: TGTGCCAGCAGCCCAGCAGGCGTAGGAACTGGCTACACCTTC. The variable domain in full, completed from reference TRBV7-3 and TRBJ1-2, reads GAGVSQTPSNKVTEKGKYVELRCDPISGHTALYWYRQSLGQGPEFLIYFQGTGAADDSGLPNDRFFAVRPEGSVSTLKIQRTERGDSAVYLCASSPAGVGTGYTFGSGTRLTVV.